Each of the 23 T cell receptor beta chains below was sequenced from the same sample in a study of PD-1 blockade in classical Hodgkin lymphoma. Libraries were prepared by immunoSEQ multiplex PCR; TCRdb keeps only in-frame clonotypes and omits some of them. The sample has 40,000 or so clones; less than 80% are singletons. Relapse was seen in all patients after autologous stem cell transplantation, and brentuximab vedotin exposure was variable. The sample in question was peripheral blood mononuclear cells (PBMCs), obtained at baseline. Every receptor here comes from a human donor with classical Hodgkin lymphoma.

The chain carries TRBV19 and TRBJ2-5; D may be TRBD1 or TRBD2 (5 bases each). The CDR3 loop spans 14 amino acids. With 6 bases removed from V and 4 bases from J, the gap between germline ends came to 15 bases. Germline V gene lookup returns CDR1 LNHDA and CDR2 SQIVND (reference sequence). CDR3: CASSEGWGIETQYF. CDR3 nucleotide sequence: TGTGCCAGTAGCGAGGGGTGGGGAATAGAGACCCAGTACTTC. Supplemented by reference TRBV19 and TRBJ2-5, the full variable domain reads DGGITQSPKYLFRKEGQNVTLSCEQNLNHDAMYWYRQDPGQGLRLIYYSQIVNDFQKGDIAEGYSVSREKKESFPLTVTSAQKNPTAFYLCASSEGWGIETQYFGPGTRLLVL.

CDR3 region: CASKIAGEHNEQFF. In DNA form, the CDR3 reads TGTGCCAGCAAAATAGCGGGAGAGCACAATGAGCAGTTCTTC. The chain combines TRBV28 with TRBJ2-1; 9 bases match TRBD2. CDR1 MDHEN and CDR2 SYDVKM come from the germline V gene. The CDR3 has 14 residues. V lost 7 bases and J lost 5; bases outside the gene matches: 6.

The chain carries TRBV13 and TRBJ2-5, with 15 nucleotides matching TRBD2. The CDR3 has 15 amino acids. Unmatched junction bases numbered 3, after V lost 5 bases and J lost 5 bases. Germline V lookup: CDR1 PRHDT, CDR2 FYEKMQ (reference sequence). CDR3 nucleotides: TGTGCCAGCAGCCCCGGGACTAGCGGGGGGGAGACCCAGTACTTC. Amino acid sequence: CASSPGTSGGETQYF.

Written as DNA, the CDR3 is TGTGCCAGCAGCCTAGAGAACACTGAAGCTTTCTTT. This gives the protein CASSLENTEAFF. The chain is built from TRBV9 and TRBJ1-1; D unresolved. Germline assignment: CDR1 SGDLS and CDR2 YYNGEE. This CDR3 contains 12 residues. Between the trimmed V and J ends, which lost 4 bases and 1 base, there was a span of 5 bases. The full variable domain, with the rest looked up from reference TRBV9 and TRBJ1-1, is DSGVTQTPKHLITATGQRVTLRCSPRSGDLSVYWYQQSLDQGLQFLIQYYNGEERAKGNILERFSAQQFPDLHSELNLSSLELGDSALYFCASSLENTEAFFGQGTRLTVV.

The J gene is TRBJ2-1, the V gene TRBV6-5, with 8 positions matching TRBD1. The CDR3 covers 15 residues. Trimming at V came to 6 bases and at J to 2 bases, leaving 6 bases not matched to a gene. Germline-derived CDR1 and CDR2 are MNHEY and SVGAGI. The CDR3 sequence is CASRDEQGAYNEQFF. The CDR3 DNA sequence: TGTGCCAGCAGAGATGAACAGGGGGCCTACAATGAGCAGTTCTTC.

In the case of this clone: Since a much larger clone is just one base distant, this may be a read error. Other nucleotide sequences from this sample produce the same CDR3. The chain links TRBV27 to TRBJ1-1; D is unclear. The CDR3 runs to 14 residues. Germline lookup yields CDR1 MNHEY and CDR2 SMNVEV (reference sequence). The V and J ends lost 3 bases and 0 bases respectively, with 8 bases between them. CDR3 sequence reads: CASSFGQLNTEAFF. CDR3 nucleotides: TGTGCCAGCAGTTTTGGCCAGTTGAACACTGAAGCTTTCTTT.

J is TRBJ2-1 and V is TRBV7-9; TRBD1 matches at 8 bases. J was trimmed by 6 bases and V by 8 bases; bases with no gene match: 3. The CDR3 loop spans 12 amino acids. Germline V lookup: CDR1 SEHNR, CDR2 FQNEAQ (reference sequence). This CDR3 is CASRDRGNEQFF. The CDR3 nucleotides read TGTGCCAGCCGTGACAGGGGCAATGAGCAGTTCTTC.

This sequence joins TRBV11-2 and TRBJ1-3; 7 nucleotides line up with TRBD1. This CDR3 is built from 19 residues. Germline V lookup: CDR1 SGHAT, CDR2 FQNNGV. The ends lost 2 bases at V and 3 bases at J; junction bases unmatched: 16. CDR3 residues: CASSLRPGLEGALGNTIYF. The CDR3 nucleotides are TGTGCCAGCAGCTTAAGGCCGGGGCTGGAGGGGGCACTTGGAAACACCATATATTTT. Full variable domain (outside the CDR3, taken from reference TRBV11-2 and TRBJ1-3): EAGVAQSPRYKIIEKRQSVAFWCNPISGHATLYWYQQILGQGPKLLIQFQNNGVVDDSQLPKDRFSAERLKGVDSTLKIQPAKLEDSAVYLCASSLRPGLEGALGNTIYFGEGSWLTVV.

The rearrangement uses TRBV27 and TRBJ1-1; D gene ambiguous. Germline CDR1 reads MNHEY; CDR2 reads SMNVEV (reference sequence). The CDR3 length is 13 residues. With 1 base removed from V and 1 base from J, the gap between germline ends came to 4 bases. The chain's CDR3 is CASSLFRNTEAFF. The CDR3 DNA sequence: TGTGCCAGCAGTTTATTTAGGAACACTGAAGCTTTCTTT.

In nucleotides, the CDR3 is TGTGCCAGCAGCGTAGGAGATTGGGATTCTAATGAAAAACTGTTTTTT. Its translation: CASSVGDWDSNEKLFF. The V call is TRBV9, the J call TRBJ1-4; D gene ambiguous. This CDR3 spans 16 amino acids. Deletions cut 0 bases from V and 3 bases from J, with 12 bases between. Germline lookup yields CDR1 SGDLS and CDR2 YYNGEE.

The rearrangement links TRBV6-5 to TRBJ1-2, with 7 bases lining up with TRBD1. V was pared by 4 bases and J by 8 bases, with 13 bases of the junction left unmatched. The CDR3 is 15 residues long. Germline CDR1 reads MNHEY; CDR2 reads SVGAGI. The CDR3, as DNA: TGTGCCAGCAGTTCCCTGGGACAGCCTCAGGGGGGCTACACCTTC. This sequence encodes CASSSLGQPQGGYTF.

This chain uses TRBV27 with TRBJ2-1, with TRBD1 matching 8 bases. J was trimmed by 6 bases and V by 2 bases; bases with no gene match: 3. Germline values: CDR1 MNHEY, CDR2 SMNVEV (reference sequence). This CDR3 comprises 14 residues. In DNA, the CDR3 is TGTGCCAGCAGTTTAAGGCAGGGGGCCAATGAGCAGTTCTTC. Amino acids: CASSLRQGANEQFF.

This clone appeared once. The chain links TRBV28 to TRBJ2-3; D remains unclear. The CDR3 is 16 amino acids. Trimming stripped 6 bases from V and 0 bases from J, with 16 bases between. Per germline, CDR1 MDHEN and CDR2 SYDVKM. The CDR3 DNA follows: TGTGCCAGCAGCTTAGAGGCCATCACTAGCACAGATACGCAGTATTTT. The encoded protein is CASSLEAITSTDTQYF.

The chain uses TRBV19 and TRBJ2-3, with a tentative D call TRBD1 (5 bases). V lost 6 bases and J lost 3, with 10 bases in between. The CDR3 sequence is 13 residues long. CDR1 and CDR2 (germline): LNHDA, SQIVND (reference sequence). CDR3 sequence: CASRSGATDTQYF. CDR3 nucleotides: TGTGCCAGTAGAAGTGGGGCAACAGATACGCAGTATTTT.

This clone was seen a single time. The V and J genes are TRBV7-9 and TRBJ2-7; the D is unclear. Trimming removed 1 base from V and 0 bases from J, with 7 bases in between. The CDR3 consists of 14 residues. Germline V gives CDR1 SEHNR, CDR2 FQNEAQ (reference sequence). The CDR3 DNA follows: TGTGCCAGCAGCTTAGTTCCCAACTCCTACGAGCAGTACTTC. Its translation: CASSLVPNSYEQYF.

With regard to this clone: The sample holds other DNA sequences that translate to the same CDR3. The V call is TRBV6-5, the J call TRBJ2-2; the D is unclear. The germline gives CDR1 MNHEY, CDR2 SVGAGI. The CDR3 has 15 residues. With 3 bases removed from V and 5 bases from J, the gap between germline ends came to 13 bases. CDR3 protein: CASSYRARNTGELFF. The CDR3 DNA follows: TGTGCCAGCAGTTATCGAGCCCGTAATACCGGGGAGCTGTTTTTT.

The V call is TRBV21-1, the J call TRBJ2-7; the table assigns TRBD2, which was not confirmed against the DNA. TRBV21-1 is noted as a pseudogene. The CDR3 is made up of 21 amino acids. The CDR3 DNA reads as TGTGCCAGCAGCCCTAGCGGGAGGGCAGCACCCCTACGTAAGTCCTCCTACGAGCAGTACTTC. Its protein is CASSPSGRAAPLRKSSYEQYF.

The chain couples TRBV7-9 to TRBJ2-2; D unclear. CDR3 length: 12 amino acids. Germline assignment: CDR1 SEHNR and CDR2 FQNEAQ (reference sequence). Trimming took off 4 bases at V and 5 bases at J, with 5 bases between the two ends. CDR3 residues: CASSYTTGELFF. In DNA, the CDR3 is TGTGCCAGCAGCTATACTACCGGGGAGCTGTTTTTT.

This clone was detected a few times. The V and J genes are TRBV6-1 and TRBJ1-1; D may be TRBD1 (5 bases). The CDR3 spans 12 residues. CDR1 is MNHNS and CDR2 is SASEGT in the germline V gene. Trimming pared 5 bases from V and 8 bases from J, leaving 12 bases between. The CDR3: CASSIWGPEAFF. CDR3 sequence (DNA): TGTGCCAGCAGTATATGGGGACCGGAAGCTTTCTTT.

This chain joins TRBV27 and TRBJ2-7; 9 nucleotides match TRBD2. Looked up from germline, CDR1 is MNHEY and CDR2 is SMNVEV (reference sequence). V dropped 5 bases and J dropped 3; count of bases not matched to a gene: 8. The CDR3 contains 15 residues. Written as DNA, the CDR3 is TGTGCCAGCAGTGACGGCCCTAGCGGGGTCTACGAGCAGTACTTC. It is translated as CASSDGPSGVYEQYF.

V usage is TRBV5-6 and J usage is TRBJ2-2; 7 bases are shared with TRBD1. CDR3 length: 14 residues. The J segment lost 7 bases and the V segment lost 5 bases, leaving 8 bases of the junction unmatched. In germline, CDR1 is SGHDT, CDR2 YYEEEE. As DNA, the CDR3 is TGTGCCAGCAGACCAGACAGGGCGGTCGGGGAGCTGTTTTTT. Translating it yields CASRPDRAVGELFF.

This chain links TRBV29-1 with TRBJ2-7, with TRBD1 identical over 7 bases. The CDR3 runs to 12 residues. V lost 6 bases to trimming and J lost 4 bases; unmatched junction nucleotides: 6. CDR1 SQVTM and CDR2 ANQGSEA come from the germline V gene. CDR3 in DNA: TGCAGCGTCGCTAACAGGGGTTACGAGCAGTACTTC. Translation gives CSVANRGYEQYF.

The rearrangement uses TRBV7-3 and TRBJ1-2; possibly TRBD1 for D (6 bases). The CDR3 is 13 amino acids. V was shortened by 5 bases and J by 5 bases, with 12 bases between the two germline ends. Germline assignment: CDR1 SGHTA and CDR2 FQGTGA. The CDR3 DNA follows: TGTGCCAGCAGCCCAACAGGGTTTTATGGCTACACCTTC. Protein: CASSPTGFYGYTF.